Shown below are 32 T cell receptor beta chains from a single sample sequenced in a study of blood T cell repertoires in COVID-19. TCRdb's table, derived via immunoSEQ multiplex PCR, lists solely in-frame clones and lacks some. The sample holds just over 150,000 clones; around 82% are singletons and the top ten take more than 6%. What was sequenced was peripheral blood. The receptors derive from a middle-aged woman with COVID-19, enrolled during active disease.

There are many counts of this clone. CDR3 loop: CASRDREGNSPLHF. The CDR3 DNA reads TGTGCCAGCAGAGACAGGGAAGGCAATTCACCCCTCCACTTT. The chain is built from TRBV6-5 and TRBJ1-6; 7 bases are a match to TRBD1. The CDR3 covers 14 residues. The germline V gene has CDR1 MNHEY and CDR2 SVGAGI. The V segment lost 6 bases and the J segment 7 bases; nucleotides outside the gene matches: 6.

This clone appeared a single time. The chain recombines TRBV6-5 with TRBJ2-5; 7 positions agree with TRBD2. V shed 0 bases, J shed 2 bases, and the junction held 0 bases outside the gene matches. CDR1 and CDR2 from the germline V gene are MNHEY and SVGAGI. The CDR3 runs 14 residues. Here the CDR3 DNA reads TGTGCCAGCAGTTACTCGCGGGGGCAAGAGACCCAGTACTTC. Encoded protein: CASSYSRGQETQYF.

The rearrangement joins TRBV6-4 to TRBJ2-1, with TRBD1 as a possible D gene (5 bases). Germline V gives CDR1 MRHNA, CDR2 SNTAGT. V was shortened by 5 bases and J by 3 bases, with 11 bases between the two germline ends. This CDR3 contains 14 residues. Here the CDR3 DNA reads TGTGCCAGCAGTATGCAGGGTGACTACAATGAGCAGTTCTTC. This sequence encodes CASSMQGDYNEQFF.

The CDR3 region has the DNA TGTGCCAGCAGTTATGACGGGGGGAAAACCTATGGCTACACCTTC. It specifies CASSYDGGKTYGYTF. The J gene is TRBJ1-2, the V gene TRBV6-5, with TRBD1 as a possible D gene (5 bases). V was trimmed by 3 bases and J by 4 bases, leaving 15 bases between them. Germline V gives CDR1 MNHEY, CDR2 SVGAGI. The CDR3 runs 15 residues.

The chain is built from TRBV4-2 and TRBJ1-5; 7 bases are shared with TRBD1. From germline, CDR1 is LGHNA and CDR2 YNFKEQ. With V trimmed by 5 bases and J by 1 base, 5 bases remained unmatched. There are 15 residues in the CDR3. The DNA for the CDR3 is TGTGCCAGCAGCGCACAGGGGACGAGCAATCAGCCCCAGCATTTT. This translates into CASSAQGTSNQPQHF.

This clone was counted once. This rearrangement joins TRBV4-1 to TRBJ1-5; possibly TRBD1 for D (5 bases). The germline gives CDR1 MGHRA, CDR2 YSYEKL. This CDR3 spans 12 amino acids. V shed 2 bases and J shed 7 bases, with 6 bases lying between them. CDR3 DNA: TGCGCCAGCAGCCAATCAGGGCAGCCCCAGCATTTT. Its protein product is CASSQSGQPQHF.

The genes are TRBV9 and TRBJ1-1; tentatively, D is TRBD1 (6 bases). The germline V gene has CDR1 SGDLS and CDR2 YYNGEE. V lost 0 bases, J lost 6 bases, and 9 bases lay in between. The CDR3 contains 13 residues. The CDR3 loop reads CASSVGGGPEAFF. CDR3 DNA sequence: TGTGCCAGCAGCGTAGGGGGGGGCCCTGAAGCTTTCTTT.

The V call is TRBV28, the J call TRBJ2-3; possibly TRBD1 for D (5 bases). Between the trimmed V and J ends, which lost 8 bases and 2 bases, there was a span of 8 bases. This CDR3 comprises 12 residues. Germline assignment: CDR1 MDHEN and CDR2 SYDVKM. CDR3 amino acids: CASQGVTDTQYF. The CDR3 coding sequence is TGTGCCAGCCAAGGGGTCACAGATACGCAGTATTTT.

The genes are TRBV5-1 and TRBJ1-5; TRBD1 matches at 9 bases. Germline lookup yields CDR1 SGHRS and CDR2 YFSETQ. Trimming at V came to 0 bases and at J to 5 bases, leaving 3 bases not matched to a gene. This CDR3 has 15 residues. The CDR3 bases are TGCGCCAGCAGCTTGGGGGGACAGGGTTATCAGCCCCAGCATTTT. Its protein is CASSLGGQGYQPQHF.

The CDR3 region is CASRMNPGSPTF. As DNA, the CDR3 is TGTGCCAGTCGGATGAACCCAGGGTCCCCCACCTTC. V and J are TRBV27 and TRBJ1-2, with TRBD1 as a possible D gene (5 bases). The CDR3 loop spans 12 amino acids. Germline-derived CDR1 and CDR2 are MNHEY and SMNVEV (reference sequence). Trimming left V 9 bases short and J 13 bases short, with 21 bases between.

This clone appeared a single time. The chain employs TRBV9 and TRBJ2-1; 8 nucleotides match TRBD1. The CDR3 is 13 amino acids. Germline V CDR1 and CDR2: SGDLS, YYNGEE. V lost 0 bases and J lost 10; bases outside the gene matches: 3. CDR3: CASSVGQGLEQFF. The DNA for the CDR3 is TGTGCCAGCAGCGTAGGACAGGGGTTAGAGCAGTTCTTC.

The chain recombines TRBV3-1 (or the pseudogene TRBV3-2) with TRBJ2-2, with no clear D. Germline V gene sequence: CDR1 LGHDT, CDR2 YNNKEL (reference sequence). The CDR3 totals 16 residues. The V and J ends lost 2 bases and 1 base respectively, with 11 bases between them. CDR3 in DNA: TGTGCCAGCAGCCAAACAGCCGAGAGGAACACCGGGGAGCTGTTTTTT. Translated: CASSQTAERNTGELFF.

The rearrangement links TRBV4-1 to TRBJ1-2; 10 bases map to TRBD1. Trimming removed 4 bases from V and 7 bases from J; junction bases left unmatched: 9. The germline CDR1 and CDR2 sequences are MGHRA and YSYEKL. The CDR3 sequence is 15 residues long. This chain's CDR3 is CASSPQNRDRGGYTF. CDR3 DNA sequence: TGCGCCAGCAGCCCTCAAAACCGGGACAGGGGTGGCTACACCTTC.

V is TRBV10-2 and J is TRBJ2-7, with TRBD1 identical over 8 bases. After removal of 5 bases from V and 7 bases from J, the junction contained 7 bases not matched to a gene. From germline, CDR1 is WSHSY and CDR2 SAAADI. The CDR3 consists of 13 residues. The CDR3 region is CASSRTGPREQYF. In nucleotides, the CDR3 is TGCGCCAGCAGTCGGACAGGGCCGAGGGAGCAGTACTTC.

The chain joins TRBV23-1 to TRBJ2-5; 10 bases are a match to TRBD2. TRBV23-1 qualifies as an ORF whose function is uncertain. This CDR3 has 16 residues. V shed 6 bases and J 3 bases; nucleotides not matched to a gene: 10. The CDR3 DNA reads TGCGCCAGCAGACCCCGACCCCTAGCGGGGGAAGAGACCCAGTACTTC. This encodes CASRPRPLAGEETQYF.

This chain links TRBV3-1 (or the pseudogene TRBV3-2) with TRBJ2-5; D is unresolved. The CDR3 runs 15 residues. Germline V gives CDR1 LGHDT, CDR2 YNNKEL (reference sequence). V lost 0 bases to trimming and J lost 7 bases, with 15 bases between them. In nucleotides, the CDR3 is TGTGCCAGCAGCCAAGATAAGCCCGCCCCGTTGACCCAGTACTTC. Encoded protein: CASSQDKPAPLTQYF.

The V call is TRBV4-1, the J call TRBJ2-2; TRBD2 aligns across 10 bases. J lost 6 bases, V lost 0 bases, and 10 bases had no gene match. The CDR3 sequence is 18 residues long. Looked up from germline, CDR1 is MGHRA and CDR2 is YSYEKL. The CDR3 bases are TGCGCCAGCAGCCAAGATTTTCAGGCTAGCGGGAGACCCGGGGAGCTGTTTTTT. Amino acid sequence: CASSQDFQASGRPGELFF.

This sequence joins TRBV27 and TRBJ1-2; 11 bases match TRBD1. CDR1 and CDR2 from the germline V gene are MNHEY and SMNVEV (reference sequence). The CDR3 spans 14 residues. After removal of 2 bases from V and 6 bases from J, the junction contained 2 bases not matched to a gene. CDR3 bases: TGTGCCAGCAGTTTAAGGGGACAGGGGGATGGCTACACCTTC. Protein product: CASSLRGQGDGYTF.

This CDR3 is CASSEQGIGELFF. In DNA, the CDR3 is TGTGCCAGCAGTGAACAGGGGATCGGGGAGCTGTTTTTT. The rearrangement uses TRBV6-4 and TRBJ2-2, with 7 bases aligning to TRBD1. In germline, CDR1 is MRHNA, CDR2 SNTAGT. The V segment lost 3 bases and the J segment 7 bases; nucleotides outside the gene matches: 2. The CDR3 is 13 amino acids.

V gene TRBV2 combines with J gene TRBJ1-2; TRBD1 matches at 9 bases. Germline loops: CDR1 SNHLY, CDR2 FYNNEI. This CDR3 region has 16 residues. After removal of 6 bases from V and 5 bases from J, the junction contained 13 bases not matched to a gene. The DNA for the CDR3 is TGTGCCAGCAGAACGTGGGACAGGGCCTCTCCATATGGCTACACCTTC. Translation: CASRTWDRASPYGYTF.

This clone was observed a few times. The chain recombines TRBV3-1 (or the pseudogene TRBV3-2) with TRBJ2-3; 12 nucleotides line up with TRBD2. This CDR3 has 19 amino acids. Germline loops: CDR1 LGHDT, CDR2 YNNKEL (reference sequence). V lost 1 base to trimming and J lost 3 bases; unmatched junction nucleotides: 11. Here the CDR3 reads CASSQGGLLAGGPTDTQYF. CDR3 bases: TGTGCCAGCAGCCAAGGTGGTCTCCTAGCGGGGGGGCCGACAGATACGCAGTATTTT.

The chain recombines TRBV7-9 with TRBJ2-7; no definite D call. V lost 4 bases to trimming and J lost 7 bases, with 8 bases between them. The CDR3 runs to 11 residues. Germline CDR1 SEHNR, CDR2 FQNEAQ (reference sequence). DNA of the CDR3: TGTGCCAGCAGCTCCGTCGGGGAGCAGTACGTC. It encodes CASSSVGEQYV.

The gene calls are TRBV11-3 and TRBJ2-7, with a weak D call TRBD2 (5 bases). Germline V lookup: CDR1 SGHNT, CDR2 YENEEA. Trimming stripped 5 bases from V and 2 bases from J, with 10 bases between. The CDR3 totals 13 residues. CDR3 loop: CASSPEGAYEQYF. The CDR3 DNA sequence: TGTGCCAGCAGCCCCGAGGGAGCCTACGAGCAGTACTTC.

This clone showed up just once. DNA for the CDR3: TGTGCCAGCAGCCAAGAGATGAAGGAGTACGGGGGAGGGCCAGGTAATGAGCAGTTCTTC. It is translated as CASSQEMKEYGGGPGNEQFF. The rearrangement links TRBV14 to TRBJ2-1; 7 bases fit TRBD2. The CDR3 runs to 20 residues. The V gene end was trimmed by 0 bases and the J gene end by 7 bases; junction bases not matched to a gene: 21. Germline V gene data show CDR1 as SGHDN and CDR2 as FVKESK.

The chain is built from TRBV18 and TRBJ2-1; 9 positions match TRBD2. Germline CDR1 and CDR2: KGHSH and LQKENI. V shed 6 bases and J 7 bases; nucleotides not matched to a gene: 13. The CDR3 is 16 residues long. The CDR3: CASSPASAGGKNEQFF. CDR3 in DNA: TGTGCCAGCTCGCCAGCCTCCGCGGGAGGGAAGAATGAGCAGTTCTTC.

This chain joins TRBV4-2 and TRBJ2-3, with TRBD2 matching 7 bases. Germline lookup yields CDR1 LGHNA and CDR2 YNFKEQ. The CDR3 length is 16 residues. V lost 1 base to trimming and J lost 0 bases; unmatched junction nucleotides: 4. The CDR3 region is CASSQGLGGSTDTQYF. CDR3 nucleotide sequence: TGTGCCAGCAGCCAAGGTTTGGGGGGGAGCACAGATACGCAGTATTTT.

The chain is built from TRBV7-3 and TRBJ2-1; perhaps TRBD1 as D (5 bases). V lost 6 bases and J lost 3, with 15 bases in between. Per germline, CDR1 SGHTA and CDR2 FQGTGA. CDR3 length equals 15 residues. CDR3 in DNA: TGTGCCAGCAGAAAAGAGGCAGGACACTACAATGAGCAGTTCTTC. Translation gives CASRKEAGHYNEQFF.

The V and J genes are TRBV19 and TRBJ2-5; no clear D gene. V was trimmed by 2 bases and J by 5 bases, leaving 12 bases between them. Germline V gene lookup returns CDR1 LNHDA and CDR2 SQIVND (reference sequence). This CDR3 contains 14 residues. The CDR3: CASSIPLAEETQYF. The CDR3 bases are TGTGCCAGTAGTATACCCCTCGCGGAGGAGACCCAGTACTTC.

The chain recombines TRBV14 with TRBJ2-4; 7 bases line up with TRBD1. After removal of 2 bases from V and 0 bases from J, the junction contained 4 bases not matched to a gene. Germline V gene sequence: CDR1 SGHDN, CDR2 FVKESK. The CDR3 length is 16 residues. As DNA, the CDR3 is TGTGCCAGCAGCCAAACGACAGGGCCAGCCAAAAACATTCAGTACTTC. Its translation is CASSQTTGPAKNIQYF.

The rearrangement links TRBV19 to TRBJ2-3; TRBD2 matches at 12 bases. Germline assignment: CDR1 LNHDA and CDR2 SQIVND (reference sequence). With 5 bases clipped from V and 5 bases from J, the junction kept 8 bases outside the gene matches. This CDR3 is built from 16 residues. In DNA, the CDR3 is TGTGCCAGTAGTGGTCCTAGCGGGGGGGTGGAAGATACGCAGTATTTT. As protein: CASSGPSGGVEDTQYF.

The chain links TRBV30 to TRBJ2-7; a possible D gene is TRBD2 (6 bases). CDR3 length: 13 residues. Germline V CDR1 and CDR2: GTSNPN, SVGIG (reference sequence). V dropped 4 bases and J dropped 3 bases, with 13 bases sitting between them. DNA for the CDR3: TGTGCCTGGAACAAGGGACTCAGCTACGAGCAGTACTTC. This encodes CAWNKGLSYEQYF.

The chain joins TRBV19 to TRBJ2-5; tentative D call: TRBD2 (6 bases). Trimming removed 7 bases from V and 2 bases from J, with 11 bases in between. CDR1 and CDR2 from the germline V gene are LNHDA and SQIVND (reference sequence). The CDR3 has 13 amino acids. The CDR3 DNA follows: TGTGCCAGTAATTCCGGACTACAAGAGACCCAGTACTTC. Its protein product is CASNSGLQETQYF.